This TCR beta chain was sequenced for a study of T cell responses to AZD1222 COVID-19 vaccine. Broader study findings: At 160-218 and 743-854, vaccine-associated CD4 TCRs were dominant, and they spanned spike. Only six AZD1222 recipients tested seropositive at baseline. Increased Spike-specific TCR breadth and depth were observed after two AZD1222 doses.

With respect to this clone: Its target is unknown.

Sequencing used immunoSEQ multiplex PCR; TCRdb keeps in-frame clones, though not all of them. There are about 150,000 clones in the sample; more than 90% occur only once, and approximately 3.4% lies in the top ten. The germline V gene encodes CDR1 SGHNT and CDR2 YYREEE (reference sequence). With 0 bases clipped from V and 0 bases from J, the junction kept 6 bases outside the gene matches. The CDR3 runs to 16 residues. Pooling covered second doses at about 4 or about 12 weeks. The receptor was derived from an adult who received the AZD1222 COVID-19 vaccine. The J gene is TRBJ2-7, the V gene TRBV5-4; 7 positions match TRBD1. The sequenced sample was peripheral blood, obtained 28 days after the second AZD1222 dose. CDR3 region: CASSLGGQSYSYEQYF. The DNA for the CDR3 is TGTGCCAGCAGCTTGGGGGGACAGTCTTACTCCTACGAGCAGTACTTC.